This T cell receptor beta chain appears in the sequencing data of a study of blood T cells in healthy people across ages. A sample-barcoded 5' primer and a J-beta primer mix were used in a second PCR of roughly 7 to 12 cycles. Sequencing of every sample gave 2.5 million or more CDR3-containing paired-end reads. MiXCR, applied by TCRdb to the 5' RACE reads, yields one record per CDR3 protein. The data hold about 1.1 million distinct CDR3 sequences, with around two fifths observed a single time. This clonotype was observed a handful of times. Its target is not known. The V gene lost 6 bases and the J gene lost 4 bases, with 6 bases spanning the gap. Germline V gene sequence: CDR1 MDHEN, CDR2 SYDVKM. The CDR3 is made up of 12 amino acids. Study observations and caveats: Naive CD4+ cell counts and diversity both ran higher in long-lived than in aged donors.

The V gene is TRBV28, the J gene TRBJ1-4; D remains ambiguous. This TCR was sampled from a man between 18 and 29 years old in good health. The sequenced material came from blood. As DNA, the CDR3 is TGTGCCAGCAGGGACGTTAATGAAAAACTGTTTTTT. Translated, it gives CASRDVNEKLFF.